Shown below are 32 T cell receptor beta chains from a single sample sequenced in a study of T cell repertoires in cytomegalovirus infection. For these TCRs, the target antigens are not known. TCRdb re-derived calls from the reads in MiXCR, one entry per CDR3 protein. The sample lists about 830,000 distinct CDR3 sequences, 32% occurring once. This sample comprised cultured CD8+ T cells from PBMCs, obtained from culture after CMV antigen stimulation. The receptor set was obtained from a human donor in good health (CMV status not recorded). Some clones in this sample may be carry-over from other donors' samples.

The chain couples TRBV6-6 to TRBJ2-1; D call uncertain. Trimming pared 4 bases from V and 0 bases from J, leaving 7 bases between. Germline CDR1 MNHNY, CDR2 SVGAGI (reference sequence). The CDR3 is made up of 14 amino acids. Written as DNA, the CDR3 is TGTGCCAGCAGTTCCGACGCCTCCTACAATGAGCAGTTCTTC. It encodes CASSSDASYNEQFF.

This chain joins TRBV6-6 and TRBJ2-1; D gene uncertain. V gave up 10 bases and J gave up 8 bases, with 15 bases separating them. From germline, CDR1 is MNHNY and CDR2 SVGAGI (reference sequence). The CDR3 is 12 residues long. The CDR3 DNA is TGTGCCACCCTGCTGGTAGGGCATGAGCAGTTCTTC. It yields the protein CATLLVGHEQFF.

J is TRBJ2-1 and V is TRBV27; 12 bases are shared with TRBD2. Trimming took 7 bases from V and 9 from J; bases not matched to a gene: 7. Per the germline V gene, CDR1 is MNHEY and CDR2 is SMNVEV (reference sequence). This CDR3 spans 14 amino acids. CDR3 loop: CASNPSGGATEQFF. The DNA of the CDR3 is TGTGCCAGCAACCCTAGCGGGGGGGCGACTGAGCAGTTCTTC.

The chain carries TRBV28 and TRBJ2-1; 8 positions match TRBD2. The CDR3 runs to 13 residues. Germline CDR1 MDHEN, CDR2 SYDVKM. Trimming removed 6 bases from V and 8 bases from J; junction bases left unmatched: 6. CDR3 residues: CASRGLGGDEQFF. The CDR3 region has the DNA TGTGCCAGCAGGGGACTAGGAGGCGATGAGCAGTTCTTC.

J is TRBJ1-2 and V is TRBV6-5; tentative D call: TRBD1 (6 bases). Trimming cost V 6 bases and J 5 bases, with 13 bases left between them. The CDR3 is made up of 13 amino acids. Germline CDR1 reads MNHEY; CDR2 reads SVGAGI. The CDR3 sequence is CASSWQGSYGYTF. The CDR3 DNA follows: TGTGCCAGCAGCTGGCAGGGGAGTTATGGCTACACCTTC.

Turning to this clonotype: One end of the junction is discordant with germline, which a read error may explain. The chain joins TRBV7-2 to TRBJ1-1; D may be TRBD1 (5 bases). The germline V gene has CDR1 SGHTA and CDR2 FQGNSA. CDR3 length: 14 residues. The CDR3 DNA reads as TGTCCCAGCAGCTTAGCGGGGGAGAAGACTGAAGCTTTCTTT. It yields the protein CPSSLAGEKTEAFF. The full variable domain, completed using reference TRBV7-2 and TRBJ1-1, is GAGVSQSPSNKVTEKGKDVELRCDPISGHTALYWYRQSLGQGLEFLIYFQGNSAPDKSGLPSDRFSAERTGGSVSTLTIQRTQQEDSAVYLCPSSLAGEKTEAFFGQGTRLTVV.

This clonotype turned up a few times. The chain is built from TRBV4-2 and TRBJ1-2; D unresolved. Looked up from germline, CDR1 is LGHNA and CDR2 is YNFKEQ. The CDR3 covers 16 residues. With 0 bases removed from V and 5 bases from J, the gap between germline ends came to 16 bases. CDR3 residues: CASSQDDTSRIYGYTF. DNA for the CDR3: TGTGCCAGCAGCCAAGATGACACCAGCCGTATTTATGGCTACACCTTC.

There are a few counts of this clonotype. V usage is TRBV2 and J usage is TRBJ2-5; the match to TRBD2 covers 8 bases. V shed 3 bases, J shed 3 bases, and the junction held 9 bases outside the gene matches. The CDR3 extends over 16 amino acids. The germline V gene has CDR1 SNHLY and CDR2 FYNNEI. CDR3 protein: CASSDAGGEAKETQYF. The CDR3 DNA follows: TGTGCCAGCAGTGACGCGGGAGGAGAGGCTAAAGAGACCCAGTACTTC.

A few counts support this clonotype. This chain links TRBV5-6 with TRBJ1-2; D is unresolved. The germline V and J ends were trimmed by 4 bases and 2 bases, with 18 bases remaining between them. Germline lookup yields CDR1 SGHDT and CDR2 YYEEEE. The CDR3 runs 16 residues. The CDR3 is CASSIPDGPSNYGYTF. The CDR3 region has the DNA TGTGCCAGCAGCATTCCGGACGGTCCTTCCAACTATGGCTACACCTTC.

About this clonotype itself: Because it lacks the conserved phenylalanine or tryptophan at the end, this CDR3 is likely a read error. V is TRBV6-5 and J is TRBJ1-1, with D perhaps matching TRBD1 (6 bases). The CDR3 is 12 residues long. The germline V gene has CDR1 MNHEY and CDR2 SVGAGI. Trimming shortened V by 5 bases and J by 4 bases, and 8 bases separated the two germline ends. CDR3 loop: CASSGTPTEAFS. Here the CDR3 DNA reads TGTGCCAGCAGTGGGACACCCACTGAAGCTTTCTCT.

This clonotype has at least ten counts. The genes are TRBV7-2 and TRBJ2-3, with D tentatively TRBD2 (7 bases). CDR3 size: 16 residues. V shed 1 base and J shed 4 bases, with 15 bases lying between them. Germline CDR1 SGHTA, CDR2 FQGNSA. The CDR3: CASSLGRGGFSDTQYF. The CDR3 DNA follows: TGTGCCAGCAGCTTAGGGAGGGGGGGCTTTTCAGATACGCAGTATTTT. Drawing the rest from reference TRBV7-2 and TRBJ2-3, the complete variable domain is GAGVSQSPSNKVTEKGKDVELRCDPISGHTALYWYRQSLGQGLEFLIYFQGNSAPDKSGLPSDRFSAERTGGSVSTLTIQRTQQEDSAVYLCASSLGRGGFSDTQYFGPGTRLTVL.

V is TRBV13 and J is TRBJ2-1, with D tentatively TRBD1 (5 bases). Trimming cost V 5 bases and J 6 bases, with 23 bases left between them. Germline CDR1 and CDR2: PRHDT and FYEKMQ (reference sequence). The CDR3 is 17 residues long. The CDR3 here is CASSIPKGHPDGNEQFF. CDR3 coding DNA: TGTGCCAGCAGCATCCCAAAGGGGCATCCCGACGGCAATGAGCAGTTCTTC. The whole variable domain, remainder taken from reference TRBV13 and TRBJ2-1, is AAGVIQSPRHLIKEKRETATLKCYPIPRHDTVYWYQQGPGQDPQFLISFYEKMQSDKGSIPDRFSAQQFSDYHSELNMSSLELGDSALYFCASSIPKGHPDGNEQFFGPGTRLTVL.

Turning to this clonotype: The junction differs from germline at one of its ends, possibly a read error. The rearrangement joins TRBV6-5 to TRBJ1-1; D is ambiguous. This CDR3 has 11 amino acids. Germline V gives CDR1 MNHEY, CDR2 SVGAGI. CDR3 nucleotide sequence: TGTGTCAGCAGATATGGCACTGAAGCTTTCTTT. Its translation: CVSRYGTEAFF.

J is TRBJ2-5 and V is TRBV24-1; 7 nucleotides match TRBD1. The germline gives CDR1 KGHDR, CDR2 SFDVKD. This CDR3 has 14 residues. V was clipped by 4 bases and J by 0 bases; unmatched bases: 1. CDR3 sequence reads: CATSETGYQETQYF. CDR3 nucleotide sequence: TGTGCCACCAGTGAGACAGGGTACCAAGAGACCCAGTACTTC.

This clonotype was picked up one time. This sequence joins TRBV11-2 and TRBJ2-7; D possibly matches TRBD1 or TRBD2 (5 bases each). Germline V gene lookup returns CDR1 SGHAT and CDR2 FQNNGV. Trimming cost V 4 bases and J 9 bases, with 10 bases left between them. This CDR3 has 11 amino acids. CDR3: CASSSGPAQYV. CDR3 nucleotides: TGTGCCAGCAGCTCGGGACCCGCGCAGTACGTC.

The chain is built from TRBV6-1 and TRBJ2-1; the D is unclear. Trimming shortened V by 6 bases and J by 7 bases, and 25 bases separated the two germline ends. The germline V gene encodes CDR1 MNHNS and CDR2 SASEGT. The CDR3 runs to 17 residues. CDR3 loop: CASSAGWVYLVDNEQFF. In DNA, the CDR3 is TGTGCCAGCAGCGCCGGTTGGGTCTACCTTGTGGATAATGAGCAGTTCTTC.

This chain joins TRBV24-1 and TRBJ2-1; possibly TRBD1 or TRBD2 for D (5 bases each). The CDR3 contains 13 residues. Germline V gives CDR1 KGHDR, CDR2 SFDVKD. With 5 bases removed from V and 6 bases from J, the gap between germline ends came to 10 bases. CDR3 DNA: TGTGCCACCAGTGGTAATGGGGGCAATGAGCAGTTCTTC. It yields the protein CATSGNGGNEQFF.

The rearrangement joins TRBV4-1 to TRBJ1-5, with 9 bases lining up with TRBD1. CDR3 length: 16 residues. Germline lookup yields CDR1 MGHRA and CDR2 YSYEKL. After removal of 2 bases from V and 5 bases from J, the junction contained 7 bases not matched to a gene. This CDR3 is CASSQFTGGVDQPQHF. CDR3 in DNA: TGCGCCAGCAGCCAATTTACAGGGGGCGTCGATCAGCCCCAGCATTTT.

This clonotype came up once. CDR3 protein: CSARGRGAPTDTQYF. The CDR3 DNA reads TGCAGTGCTAGAGGGCGGGGGGCACCCACAGATACGCAGTATTTT. The V and J genes are TRBV20-1 and TRBJ2-3, with 8 bases matching TRBD2. CDR3 length equals 15 residues. CDR1 is DFQATT and CDR2 is SNEGSKA in the germline V gene (reference sequence). With V trimmed by 1 base and J by 2 bases, 5 bases remained unmatched.

The chain couples TRBV27 to TRBJ1-1; the D is unclear. The ends were cut back, 6 bases at V and 4 bases at J, with 12 bases in the middle. The CDR3 totals 13 residues. Per germline, CDR1 MNHEY and CDR2 SMNVEV (reference sequence). CDR3 sequence: CASRFNRATEAFF. CDR3 bases: TGTGCCAGCAGGTTCAATAGGGCCACTGAAGCTTTCTTT.

This clonotype showed up just a few times. The V call is TRBV7-9, the J call TRBJ1-1, with D uncertain. The germline CDR1 and CDR2 sequences are SEHNR and FQNEAQ (reference sequence). CDR3 length equals 14 residues. Deletions cut 3 bases from V and 0 bases from J, with 8 bases between. CDR3 residues: CASSFGLMNTEAFF. Here the CDR3 DNA reads TGTGCCAGCAGCTTCGGGCTTATGAACACTGAAGCTTTCTTT. The variable domain in full, with the rest retrieved from reference TRBV7-9 and TRBJ1-1, is DTGVSQNPRHKITKRGQNVTFRCDPISEHNRLYWYRQTLGQGPEFLTYFQNEAQLEKSRLLSDRFSAERPKGSFSTLEIQRTEQGDSAMYLCASSFGLMNTEAFFGQGTRLTVV.

The chain recombines TRBV7-9 with TRBJ1-5; weak D call: TRBD1 (5 bases). From germline, CDR1 is SEHNR and CDR2 FQNEAQ (reference sequence). There are 16 residues in the CDR3. The V and J ends lost 1 base and 1 base respectively, with 11 bases between them. The CDR3: CASSLGGPGSNQPQHF. CDR3 DNA: TGTGCCAGCAGCTTAGGTGGGCCAGGGAGCAATCAGCCCCAGCATTTT. The full variable domain, with the rest looked up from reference TRBV7-9 and TRBJ1-5, is DTGVSQNPRHKITKRGQNVTFRCDPISEHNRLYWYRQTLGQGPEFLTYFQNEAQLEKSRLLSDRFSAERPKGSFSTLEIQRTEQGDSAMYLCASSLGGPGSNQPQHFGDGTRLSIL.

The chain couples TRBV3-1 to TRBJ1-4; possibly TRBD1 for D (5 bases). The CDR3 extends over 15 amino acids. V shed 0 bases and J shed 6 bases, with 11 bases lying between them. Germline-derived CDR1 and CDR2 are LGHDT and YNNKEL (reference sequence). The chain's CDR3 is CASSQDTGDHEKLFF. The CDR3 DNA is TGTGCCAGCAGCCAAGATACGGGGGATCATGAAAAACTGTTTTTT.

The chain combines TRBV28 with TRBJ2-7, with D maybe TRBD1 (6 bases). The CDR3 is made up of 15 amino acids. V was pared by 4 bases and J by 3 bases, with 16 bases between. Per the germline V gene, CDR1 is MDHEN and CDR2 is SYDVKM. The CDR3 bases are TGTGCCAGCAGTTGGGGCAGGGGTCCTGACTACGAGCAGTACGTC. Its translation: CASSWGRGPDYEQYV.

This clonotype has more than one count but fewer than ten. This chain links TRBV7-9 with TRBJ1-1; 10 nucleotides agree with TRBD1. CDR1 and CDR2 from the germline V gene are SEHNR and FQNEAQ (reference sequence). The V and J ends lost 5 bases and 7 bases, in that order; junction bases with no gene match: 7. This CDR3 spans 14 amino acids. The CDR3 DNA is TGTGCCAGCAGCCCCGAGACAGGGGGCGGTGAAGCTTTCTTT. Its protein product is CASSPETGGGEAFF.

DNA for the CDR3: TGTGCCAGCAGCTTAAAAGTAGCGGGGGCTTACAATGAGCAGTTCTTC. This encodes CASSLKVAGAYNEQFF. The chain links TRBV7-9 to TRBJ2-1, with 9 bases matching TRBD2. Germline V gene sequence: CDR1 SEHNR, CDR2 FQNEAQ (reference sequence). The CDR3 runs 16 residues. V trimming: 2 bases; J trimming: 4 bases; junction bases outside the gene matches: 6.

Comments on this clonotype: A read error may account for a junction end that differs from germline. The chain employs TRBV4-2 and TRBJ1-4; 7 positions match TRBD1. Germline V gives CDR1 LGHNA, CDR2 YNFKEQ. The CDR3 has 18 residues. The chain's CDR3 is CASSQVTGAGSTDEKLFF. The CDR3 bases are TGTGCCAGCAGCCAGGTTACAGGGGCGGGTTCAACTGATGAAAAACTGTTTTTT.

The chain is built from TRBV6-5 and TRBJ2-2; 9 bases agree with TRBD1. CDR3 length: 15 amino acids. Germline V CDR1 and CDR2: MNHEY, SVGAGI. With V trimmed by 2 bases and J by 7 bases, 5 bases remained unmatched. In DNA form, the CDR3 reads TGTGCCAGCAGTTACAGGACAGGGGATGTCGGGGAGCTGTTTTTT. Translating gives CASSYRTGDVGELFF.

The chain combines TRBV29-1 with TRBJ2-7; the match to TRBD1 covers 7 bases. CDR3 size: 16 residues. J gave up 1 base and V 1 base, and 10 bases lay outside the gene matches. Germline V CDR1 and CDR2: SQVTM, ANQGSEA. The CDR3 region has the DNA TGCAGCGTTGAAGCGAGGTCGACAGGGCGATCCTACGAGCAGTACTTC. Its translation is CSVEARSTGRSYEQYF.

The V gene is TRBV7-9, the J gene TRBJ2-1; 8 nucleotides line up with TRBD2. Looked up from germline, CDR1 is SEHNR and CDR2 is FQNEAQ (reference sequence). The CDR3 covers 17 residues. The ends lost 2 bases at V and 8 bases at J; junction bases unmatched: 14. The CDR3 bases are TGTGCCAGCAGCTTATACGGCCGCACTAGCGGTATCGATGAGCAGTTCTTC. Encoded protein: CASSLYGRTSGIDEQFF.

This clonotype appeared a few times. V usage is TRBV15 and J usage is TRBJ2-1; 8 positions agree with TRBD1. The ends lost 4 bases at V and 3 bases at J; junction bases unmatched: 2. The CDR3 is 14 amino acids. Germline CDR1 reads LNHNV; CDR2 reads YYDKDF (reference sequence). The CDR3 DNA is TGTGCCACCAGCATACAGGGGGACTACAATGAGCAGTTCTTC. It is translated as CATSIQGDYNEQFF.

As concerns this clonotype: One base away lies a much larger clone, so this may be a sequencing read error. The chain couples TRBV7-6 to TRBJ1-5; no clear D gene. The CDR3 is 13 amino acids. The germline gives CDR1 SGHVS, CDR2 FNYEAQ. Trimming removed 7 bases from V and 7 bases from J, with 14 bases in between. CDR3 DNA: TGTGCCAGCAACTTGGGCGCGGGGCAGCCCCAGCATTTT. Protein sequence: CASNLGAGQPQHF.